Listed below are T cell receptor beta chains from one sample, sequenced in a study of shared clonotypes between healthy human individuals. The protocol was immunoSEQ multiplex PCR, while the TCRdb copy is restricted to in-frame clones and leaves out a portion. The data show fewer than 2.5 million clones, with approximately 93% seen just once and 0.36% held by the top ten. The sample consisted of naive CD4+ T cells from PBMCs. The source is a man between 18 and 35 years old in good health. Some clones in this sample may be carry-over from other donors' samples. CDR3s include the opening cysteine and the closing phenylalanine or tryptophan. Each record gives: V gene, J gene, CDR3 protein.

TRBV19	TRBJ1-5	CASSFRDGGINQPQHF
TRBV29-1	TRBJ2-6	CSVGLAWSGANVLTF
TRBV6-1	TRBJ2-1	CASSEGNLQGNNEQFF
TRBV27	TRBJ2-7	CASSSSRTSGRFNEQYF
TRBV9	TRBJ2-7	CASSLSGRVDEQYF
TRBV30	TRBJ2-7	CAWSNSDEQYF
TRBV19	TRBJ2-1	CASVRTGTGYPNEQFF
TRBV7-3	TRBJ1-5	CASSYRGDQPQHF
TRBV18	TRBJ2-1	CASSPGTSGRYEQFF
TRBV28	TRBJ2-5	CASIPLGGSETQYF
TRBV9	TRBJ2-1	CASSVVKGGPNNEQFF
TRBV5-1	TRBJ2-2	CASALRNTGELFF
TRBV28	TRBJ1-4	CAIGQVSNEKLFF
TRBV11-2	TRBJ2-2	CASSFIWRLNTGELFF
TRBV7-2	TRBJ2-2	CASSLVLAGITGELFF
TRBV5-1	TRBJ2-1	CASSLVTSGGYNEQFF
TRBV28	TRBJ2-3	CASSRGQGISADTQYF
TRBV19	TRBJ1-1	CASSSWTATMNTEAFF
TRBV4-2	TRBJ1-5	CASSQAGIDQPQHF
TRBV2	TRBJ2-7	CASTGLAGENEQYF
TRBV28	TRBJ1-5	CASTPVAGGKHF
TRBV28	TRBJ1-5	CASSQPSSRLSQPQHF
TRBV6-1	TRBJ1-3	CASRETGNTIYF
TRBV4-1	TRBJ1-2	CASSAQGDYGYTF
TRBV30	TRBJ1-5	CAWSDSQHQPQHF
TRBV5-6	TRBJ2-3	CASSSDPTDTQYF
TRBV18	TRBJ1-2	CASSPSTETNYGYTF
TRBV4-1	TRBJ1-2	CASSQVRDRVLSRYGYTF
TRBV28	TRBJ1-6	CASSFREGYNSPLHF
TRBV7-7	TRBJ2-7	CASPVWGTKSYEQYF
TRBV5-1	TRBJ2-5	CASTTGLGETQYF
TRBV7-2	TRBJ2-7	CASSRGQGSGEQYF
TRBV5-6	TRBJ1-2	CASSLKNYGYTF
TRBV6-1	TRBJ2-5	CASTQDSSQYF
TRBV10-3	TRBJ2-3	CAISPGSNSDTQYF
TRBV28	TRBJ2-1	CASSSPLRDRFYNEQFF
TRBV5-4	TRBJ2-7	CASSLDSGFNYEQYF
TRBV5-1	TRBJ2-3	CASTWDGGTDTQYF
TRBV5-1	TRBJ1-4	CASSVDRAEKLFF
TRBV29-1	TRBJ1-1	CSVEGGAGTEAFF
TRBV30	TRBJ2-7	CAWRPQGSYEQYF
TRBV7-9	TRBJ1-2	CASSFSRGRSGGYTF
TRBV18	TRBJ1-4	CASSPSGSGSEEKLFF
TRBV29-1	TRBJ2-3	CSGSTRYVTDTQYF
TRBV19	TRBJ2-5	CASSIVTGSVVETQYF
TRBV20-1	TRBJ2-5	CSAGYQETQYF
TRBV5-1	TRBJ2-2	CASSLGRTGELFF
TRBV6-5	TRBJ2-1	CASSYELAGGHPFF
TRBV10-3	TRBJ2-5	CATGGEKTGAETQYF
TRBV7-9	TRBJ2-5	CASSLATGEETQYF
TRBV19	TRBJ2-5	CASSKGLAGDRETQYF
TRBV2	TRBJ1-2	CASKERANYGYTF
TRBV5-1	TRBJ2-3	CASSLRVGYTDTQYF
TRBV7-2	TRBJ1-5	CASSLTGGTNQPQHF
TRBV9	TRBJ2-7	CASSVGEGSGSYEQYF
TRBV9	TRBJ2-1	CASSATSGIWNEQFF
TRBV9	TRBJ2-3	CASSVLSGSTDTQYF
TRBV7-3	TRBJ2-1	CASSLIPMVGAYNEQFF
TRBV9	TRBJ2-2	CASSVQGANTGELFF